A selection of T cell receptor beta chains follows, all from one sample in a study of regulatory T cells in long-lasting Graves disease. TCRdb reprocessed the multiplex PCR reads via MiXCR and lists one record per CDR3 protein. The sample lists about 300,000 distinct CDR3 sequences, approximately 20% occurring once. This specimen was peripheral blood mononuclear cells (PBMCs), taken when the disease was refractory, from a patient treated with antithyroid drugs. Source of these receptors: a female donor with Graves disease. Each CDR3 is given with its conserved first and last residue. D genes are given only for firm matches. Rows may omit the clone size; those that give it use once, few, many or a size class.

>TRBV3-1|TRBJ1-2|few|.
CASSQDRALNYGYTF
TGTGCCAGCAGCCAAGATCGGGCCCTTAACTATGGCTACACCTTC
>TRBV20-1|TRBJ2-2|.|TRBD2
CSARKSGGRSTGELFF
TGCAGTGCTAGAAAAAGTGGCGGGAGGAGCACCGGGGAGCTGTTTTTT
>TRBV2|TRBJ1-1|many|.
CASSYDANTEAFF
TGTGCCAGCAGCTATGACGCGAACACTGAAGCTTTCTTT
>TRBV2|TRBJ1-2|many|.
CASKGGGDYGYTF
TGTGCCAGCAAGGGGGGAGGAGACTATGGCTACACCTTC
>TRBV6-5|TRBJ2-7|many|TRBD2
CASSYSITGGTYEQYF
TGTGCCAGCAGTTACTCGATTACGGGAGGGACCTACGAGCAGTACTTC
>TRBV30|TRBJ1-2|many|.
CAWTGGAGDGYTF
TGTGCCTGGACAGGAGGGGCGGGTGACGGCTACACCTTC
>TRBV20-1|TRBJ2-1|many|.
CSAKRGRLNEQFF
TGCAGTGCTAAGAGAGGGAGATTAAATGAGCAGTTCTTC
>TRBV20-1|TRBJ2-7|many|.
CSAREGVGAYEQYF
TGCAGTGCTAGAGAGGGGGTCGGGGCCTACGAGCAGTACTTC
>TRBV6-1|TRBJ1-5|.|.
CATLLAADGGGRSNQPQHF
TGTGCCACCCTTTTGGCAGCCGACGGCGGGGGTCGGAGCAATCAGCCCCAGCATTTT
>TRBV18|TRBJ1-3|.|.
CASSPQGQNSGNTIYF
TGTGCCAGCTCACCCCAGGGACAAAACTCTGGAAACACCATATATTTT
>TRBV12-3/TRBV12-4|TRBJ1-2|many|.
CASSFGNRGFNYGYTF
TGTGCCAGCAGTTTCGGGAACCGGGGCTTCAACTATGGCTACACCTTC
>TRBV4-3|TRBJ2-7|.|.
CASSQDTAIYEQYF
TGCGCCAGCAGCCAGGACACGGCGATCTACGAGCAGTACTTC
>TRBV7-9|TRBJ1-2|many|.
CASIRTDRPDGYTF
TGTGCCAGCATACGAACCGACAGGCCGGATGGCTACACCTTC
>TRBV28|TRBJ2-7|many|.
CASSGTRVYEQYF
TGTGCCAGCAGCGGAACTAGAGTCTACGAGCAGTACTTC
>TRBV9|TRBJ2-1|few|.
CASSPYRDSYNEQFF
TGTGCCAGCAGCCCTTACCGCGATTCCTACAATGAGCAGTTCTTC
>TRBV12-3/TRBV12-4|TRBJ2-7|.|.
CASSLGVPPYGQYF
TGTGCCAGCAGTTTAGGGGTTCCCCCCTACGGGCAGTACTTC
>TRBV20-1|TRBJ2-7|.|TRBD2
CSARHLVWEGLYEQYF
TGCAGTGCTAGACACCTGGTTTGGGAGGGCCTGTACGAGCAGTACTTC
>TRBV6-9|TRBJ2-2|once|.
CASSSRRHGELFF
TGTGCCAGCAGTTCGCGGCGGCACGGGGAGCTGTTTTTT
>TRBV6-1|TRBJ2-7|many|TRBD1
CASSRGQGSYEQYF
TGTGCCAGCAGTCGCGGACAGGGATCCTACGAGCAGTACTTC
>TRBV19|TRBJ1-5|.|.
CASSMGDSNQPQHF
TGTGCCAGTAGTATGGGGGATAGCAATCAGCCCCAGCATTTT
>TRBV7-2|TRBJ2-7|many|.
CASSAYRDREQYF
TGTGCCAGCAGCGCTTACAGGGACCGCGAGCAGTACTTC
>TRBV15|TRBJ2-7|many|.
CATSSDSVEQYF
TGTGCCACCAGCAGTGATAGCGTCGAGCAGTACTTC
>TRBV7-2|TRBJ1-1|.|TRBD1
CASSPPVGRGPEAFF
TGTGCCAGCAGCCCCCCCGTGGGCAGGGGGCCTGAAGCTTTCTTT
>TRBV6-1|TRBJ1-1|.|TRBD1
CASKGDRGEAFF
TGTGCCAGCAAGGGGGACAGAGGTGAAGCTTTCTTT
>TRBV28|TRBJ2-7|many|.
CASSTPGIVPYEQYF
TGTGCCAGCAGTACTCCAGGGATCGTTCCCTACGAGCAGTACTTC
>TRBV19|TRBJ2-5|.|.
CASSIGWVETQYF
TGTGCCAGTAGTATAGGTTGGGTAGAGACCCAGTACTTC
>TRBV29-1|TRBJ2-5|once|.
CSVEESASEETQYF
TGCAGCGTTGAAGAGTCTGCATCCGAAGAGACCCAGTACTTC
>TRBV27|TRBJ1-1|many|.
CASSLGPGTEAFF
TGTGCCAGCAGCCTAGGTCCCGGCACTGAAGCTTTCTTT
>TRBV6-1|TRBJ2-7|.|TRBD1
CASSRDRGPSYEQYF
TGTGCCAGCAGCCGGGACAGGGGGCCCTCCTACGAGCAGTACTTC
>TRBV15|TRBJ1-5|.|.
CATSRDRGGAQHF
TGTGCCACCAGCAGAGATAGAGGGGGGGCCCAGCATTTT
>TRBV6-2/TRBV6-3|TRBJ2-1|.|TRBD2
CASSDLVGGYNEQFF
TGTGCCAGCAGTGATTTGGTGGGAGGGTACAATGAGCAGTTCTTC
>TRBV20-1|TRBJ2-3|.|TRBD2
CSASLIAGVGAADTQYF
TGCAGTGCTAGTTTAATAGCGGGAGTTGGGGCGGCAGATACGCAGTATTTT
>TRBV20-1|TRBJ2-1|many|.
CSASGAQRNEQFF
TGCAGTGCTAGTGGTGCGCAACGCAATGAGCAGTTCTTC
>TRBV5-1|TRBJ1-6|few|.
CGTKGIDNSPLHF
TGCGGGACGAAGGGTATTGATAATTCACCCCTCCACTTT
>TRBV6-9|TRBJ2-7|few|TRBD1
CASSYSFPGQGYEQYF
TGTGCCAGCAGTTACTCCTTTCCGGGACAGGGCTACGAGCAGTACTTC
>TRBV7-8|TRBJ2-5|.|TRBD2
CASSPGLATETQYF
TGTGCCAGCAGCCCGGGACTAGCCACAGAGACCCAGTACTTC
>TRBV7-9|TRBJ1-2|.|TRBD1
CASSYPIKGAWGHYGYTF
TGTGCCAGCAGCTACCCCATAAAGGGGGCGTGGGGGCACTATGGCTACACCTTC
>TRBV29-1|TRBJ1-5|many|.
CSAGEGWGSNQPQHF
TGCAGCGCTGGGGAGGGTTGGGGAAGCAATCAGCCCCAGCATTTT
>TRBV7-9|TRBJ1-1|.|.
CASSSAVGSPYTEAFF
TGTGCCAGCAGCTCCGCCGTAGGCAGCCCTTACACTGAAGCTTTCTTT
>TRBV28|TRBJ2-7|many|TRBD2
CASSPGTSGPYEQYF
TGTGCCAGCAGTCCTGGGACTAGCGGACCCTACGAGCAGTACTTC